One and the same sample provided the 16 T cell receptor beta chains below, sequenced in a study of Graves' ophthalmopathy and Graves' hyperthyroidism. RNA transcripts provided the template for amplifying TCR beta CDR3 regions. HTBI primers primed a first-round RT-PCR, and a second-round multiplex PCR followed. In TCRdb, the multiplex PCR reads were re-called with MiXCR into one record per CDR3 protein. Found here are roughly 420,000 distinct CDR3 sequences, around a fifth of them singletons; the top ten hold around 3.1%. The sequencing input was peripheral blood. Source of these receptors: a woman aged 18-29 years with stable Graves' hyperthyroidism.

This chain joins TRBV25-1 and TRBJ1-1; possibly TRBD1 for D (5 bases). The CDR3 length is 11 residues. V was clipped by 4 bases and J by 9 bases, with 9 bases between them. Germline V gives CDR1 MGHDK, CDR2 SYGVNS. In DNA form, the CDR3 reads TGTGCCAGCAGTGGGGACGGAAAAGCTTTCTTT. Protein: CASSGDGKAFF.

The chain is built from TRBV18 and TRBJ2-5, with D possibly matching TRBD2 (5 bases). Trimming took 3 bases from V and 6 from J, leaving 17 bases between them. The CDR3 loop spans 15 amino acids. Germline V gene lookup returns CDR1 KGHSH and CDR2 LQKENI. As DNA, the CDR3 is TGTGCCAGCTCACCCGGCGTCTCGGAGGCAAAGACCCAGTACTTC. Its protein product is CASSPGVSEAKTQYF.

This clonotype has at least ten counts. The chain couples TRBV6-2 or TRBV6-3 to TRBJ2-7; 12 bases align to TRBD2. In germline, CDR1 is MNHEY, CDR2 SVGEGT. V was pared by 4 bases and J by 0 bases, with 4 bases of the junction left unmatched. The CDR3 is 16 residues long. DNA of the CDR3: TGTGCCAGCAGTTCCGCGACTAGCGGGGGCTCCTACGAGCAGTACTTC. Its translation is CASSSATSGGSYEQYF.

This clonotype has just a few counts. This chain joins TRBV18 and TRBJ2-5, with a tentative D call TRBD1 (5 bases). The V end lost 6 bases, the J end lost 2 bases, and 10 bases lay between the germline ends. The CDR3 runs 13 residues. Germline CDR1 and CDR2: KGHSH and LQKENI. The CDR3 coding sequence is TGTGCCAGCTCCGCCGACAGTCAAGAGACCCAGTACTTC. Translation: CASSADSQETQYF.

CDR3 DNA sequence: TGCGCCAGCAGCCAAGACGGGACAGGGCTTTCTCCCCAGCATTTT. Residues: CASSQDGTGLSPQHF. The chain combines TRBV4-1 with TRBJ1-5; 9 nucleotides match TRBD1. With V trimmed by 0 bases and J by 10 bases, 7 bases remained unmatched. Germline values: CDR1 MGHRA, CDR2 YSYEKL. This CDR3 contains 15 residues.

In this sample, this clonotype turned up many times. The J gene is TRBJ2-5, the V gene TRBV7-2, with 12 nucleotides matching TRBD2. The CDR3 is made up of 16 amino acids. The ends lost 5 bases at V and 4 bases at J; junction bases unmatched: 8. Germline V CDR1 and CDR2: SGHTA, FQGNSA. As DNA, the CDR3 is TGTGCCAGCAGCCCGCGGACTAGCGGGATGGGAGAGACCCAGTACTTC. Translation: CASSPRTSGMGETQYF.

This clonotype was seen ten or more times. The chain carries TRBV28 and TRBJ2-7; 8 bases are shared with TRBD1. Germline V gives CDR1 MDHEN, CDR2 SYDVKM. This CDR3 is 15 amino acids long. Trimming took 4 bases from V and 4 from J; bases not matched to a gene: 9. The CDR3 reads CASSSGGRGLYEQYF. In DNA form, the CDR3 reads TGTGCCAGCAGTTCAGGTGGCAGGGGGCTATACGAGCAGTACTTC.

This chain connects TRBV6-1 to TRBJ1-1, with 7 bases aligning to TRBD1. The CDR3 loop spans 15 amino acids. The V gene's germline CDR1 is MNHNS and CDR2 SASEGT. The J segment lost 3 bases and the V segment lost 5 bases, leaving 9 bases of the junction unmatched. The CDR3 spells CASSQAPGQYTEAFF. The CDR3 DNA reads as TGTGCCAGCAGTCAGGCTCCGGGACAGTACACTGAAGCTTTCTTT.

This chain uses TRBV11-2 with TRBJ2-5; TRBD1 aligns across 7 bases. V was clipped by 2 bases and J by 4 bases; unmatched bases: 4. Germline assignment: CDR1 SGHAT and CDR2 FQNNGV. The CDR3 sequence is 14 residues long. The CDR3: CASSLKQGRETQYF. The CDR3 region has the DNA TGTGCCAGCAGCTTAAAACAGGGGAGAGAGACCCAGTACTTC.

V is TRBV6-1 and J is TRBJ2-7; D may be TRBD2 (5 bases). V dropped 2 bases and J dropped 6 bases, with 17 bases sitting between them. CDR1 and CDR2 (germline): MNHNS, SASEGT. The CDR3 extends over 15 amino acids. The CDR3 loop is CASSEYSASESEQYF. The CDR3 DNA follows: TGTGCCAGCAGTGAATATAGCGCTAGTGAGTCCGAGCAGTACTTC.

This clonotype was detected ten times or more. The CDR3 DNA is TGTGCCTGGAGTGGGGACCCAAATAATTCACCCCTCCACTTT. Translating gives CAWSGDPNNSPLHF. The rearrangement links TRBV30 to TRBJ1-6; the D gene is possibly TRBD1 (5 bases). V lost 1 base and J 5 bases, leaving 9 bases between the germline ends. Looked up from germline, CDR1 is GTSNPN and CDR2 is SVGIG (reference sequence). The CDR3 covers 14 residues.

Worth noting for this clonotype: A much bigger clone sits one base away, suggesting this may be a read error. CDR3 protein: CASSLQDLTGGLFF. CDR3 bases: TGTGCCAGCAGCTTACAAGATCTCACCGGGGGGCTGTTTTTT. V is TRBV7-6 and J is TRBJ2-2; a weak D match, TRBD2 (6 bases). Germline CDR1 SGHVS, CDR2 FNYEAQ. The CDR3 sequence is 14 residues long.

This clonotype was observed many times. This chain links TRBV3-1 with TRBJ2-4, with a weak D call TRBD1 (6 bases). Trimming removed 4 bases from V and 4 bases from J, with 11 bases in between. Germline V gene lookup returns CDR1 LGHDT and CDR2 YNNKEL (reference sequence). This CDR3 contains 14 residues. CDR3 sequence reads: CASSLHRDKNIQYF. In DNA form, the CDR3 reads TGTGCCAGCAGCCTTCACAGGGATAAAAACATTCAGTACTTC.

The V call is TRBV19, the J call TRBJ1-1; D uncertain. The V gene's germline CDR1 is LNHDA and CDR2 SQIVND (reference sequence). The CDR3 totals 11 residues. V dropped 10 bases and J dropped 5 bases, with 11 bases sitting between them. The chain's CDR3 is CATRAETEAFF. In DNA, the CDR3 is TGTGCCACCCGAGCGGAGACTGAAGCTTTCTTT.

There are many counts of this clonotype. This chain connects TRBV2 to TRBJ2-7; 8 bases align to TRBD2. Trimming cost V 4 bases and J 4 bases; bases outside gene matches: 6. Germline-derived CDR1 and CDR2 are SNHLY and FYNNEI. The CDR3 is 14 amino acids. CDR3 nucleotides: TGTGCCAGCAGTGTAGAGGGACTAGGGTACGAGCAGTACTTC. It encodes CASSVEGLGYEQYF.

This clonotype appeared many times. This rearrangement joins TRBV12-3 or TRBV12-4 to TRBJ2-7; possibly TRBD2 for D (5 bases). This CDR3 spans 13 amino acids. Trimming pared 6 bases from V and 0 bases from J, leaving 9 bases between. The CDR3 DNA sequence: TGTGCCAGCAGCCTCGGGGTCTCCTACGAGCAGTACTTC. As protein: CASSLGVSYEQYF.